The clone carrying this T cell receptor beta chain has just a few counts. Its cognate antigen is unknown. TCRbeta library construction was performed incorporating unique molecular identifiers. One entry per CDR3 protein results from TCRdb running MiXCR on the PCR reads. The sample holds 900,000 or so distinct CDR3 sequences, about 15% seen once. These data originate in a study of T-cell reconstitution after alpha-beta-depleted transplantation in children. Study outcomes and limitations: Two months or so post-transplant, alpha-beta T cells reportedly derived from several hundred expanded graft clones.

With V trimmed by 7 bases and J by 5 bases, 10 bases remained unmatched. Germline values: CDR1 KGHDR, CDR2 SFDVKD. This CDR3 contains 16 residues. The sequences come from PBMCs, mostly from graft donor cells, collected 360 days after TCRalphabeta/CD19-depleted stem cell transplant. The source of this sequence is a male patient under 18 who had a stem cell transplant for acute lymphoblastic leukemia, so the T cells may come from the graft donor. The chain employs TRBV24-1 and TRBJ2-1, with 10 bases identical to TRBD2. The CDR3 protein is CATSPVGTSEHNEQFF. The CDR3 DNA follows: TGTGCCACCAGCCCCGTTGGGACTAGCGAACACAATGAGCAGTTCTTC.